A selection of T cell receptor beta chains follows, all from one sample in a study of blood T cell repertoires in COVID-19. The protocol was immunoSEQ multiplex PCR, while the TCRdb copy is restricted to in-frame clones and leaves out a portion. There are 180,000 or so clones in the sample; approximately 80% occur only once, and approximately 11% lies in the top ten. Material: peripheral blood. The receptors stem from a woman aged 35 to 49 with COVID-19, enrolled during active disease. Both conserved end residues are part of each CDR3. D genes are given only for firm matches. Expanded clones are given a class, and other clones once, few, many or no size at all.

j_call v_call d_call clone_size cdr3_nt cdr3_aa
TRBJ2-1 TRBV5-1 TRBD1 - TGCGCCAGCAGCTTGTCGACAGGGGGCCTTGATGAGCAGTTCTTC CASSLSTGGLDEQFF
TRBJ1-1 TRBV19 - many TGTGCCAGTAGCATTCTCGGACAGAACGAAGCTTTCTTT CASSILGQNEAFF
TRBJ2-6 TRBV6-5 - few TGTGCCAGCAGTACGGACAACTCTGGGGCCAACGTCCTGACTTTC CASSTDNSGANVLTF
TRBJ2-1 TRBV18 - few TGTGCCAGCTCACCATCTTCCCCGGGAGTAGTATACAATGAGCAGTTCTTC CASSPSSPGVVYNEQFF
TRBJ1-1 TRBV2 TRBD1 - TGTGCCAGCAGGGGGACAGGGACCATGGGCACTGAAGCTTTCTTT CASRGTGTMGTEAFF
TRBJ2-7 TRBV29-1 - - TGCAGCGCAAGAGACACCTACGAGCAGTACTTC CSARDTYEQYF
TRBJ2-1 TRBV6-2/TRBV6-3 - - TGTGCCAGCAGCTCCGTTATCGATGAGCAGTTCTTC CASSSVIDEQFF
TRBJ2-1 TRBV15 TRBD2 - TGTGCCACCAGGCCCGGGACTAGCGGCTACAATGAGCAGTTCTTC CATRPGTSGYNEQFF
TRBJ2-1 TRBV5-1 TRBD2 - TGCGCCAGCAGCTTGGCCCCGGGAGGTTTCTACAATGAGCAGTTCTTC CASSLAPGGFYNEQFF
TRBJ2-1 TRBV10-1 - - TGCGCCAGCACCATAGACAGGTACAATGAGCAGTTCTTC CASTIDRYNEQFF
TRBJ2-5 TRBV27 - - TGTGCCACAGCGCTTGGGTACGGGAACCAAGAGACCCAGTACTTC CATALGYGNQETQYF
TRBJ1-6 TRBV27 - - TGTGCCAGCAGTCCTTTTCGAACGGGGGGTTATAATTCACCCCTCCACTTT CASSPFRTGGYNSPLHF
TRBJ1-4 TRBV9 TRBD1 - TGTGCCAGCAGCGCGGGACAGGGGTTTAATGAAAAACTGTTTTTT CASSAGQGFNEKLFF
TRBJ1-3 TRBV6-2/TRBV6-3 - - TGTGCCAGCAGTTACCGTGTGGCAACCTCTGGAAACACCATATATTTT CASSYRVATSGNTIYF
TRBJ1-5 TRBV7-9 TRBD1 - TGTGCCAGCAGCTCTCCAAACGGGACAGGGTTCAGCCAGCCCCAGCATTTT CASSSPNGTGFSQPQHF
TRBJ1-1 TRBV3-1/TRBV3-2 TRBD1 - TGTGCCAGCAGCCCGACAGGGCCGGGCACTGAAGCTTTCTTT CASSPTGPGTEAFF
TRBJ1-1 TRBV7-8 - - TGTGCCAGCAGCCGTACAGGAGACACTGAAGCTTTCTTT CASSRTGDTEAFF
TRBJ2-1 TRBV11-3 TRBD1 - TGTGCCAGCAGCGAAGCAGGGGGAGCTCGCAATGAGCAGTTCTTC CASSEAGGARNEQFF
TRBJ2-2 TRBV9 - - TGTGCCAGCAGCGTAGTATTCGGGGAGCTGTTTTTT CASSVVFGELFF
TRBJ1-1 TRBV6-5 - - TGTGCCAGCAGTCAGACAACCCGGGGCACTGAAGCTTTCTTT CASSQTTRGTEAFF
TRBJ2-5 TRBV6-1 TRBD1 - TGTGCCAGCAGTCCCGGGACAGGGGTAGAGACCCAGTACTTC CASSPGTGVETQYF
TRBJ1-5 TRBV28 - - TGTGCCAGCAGTCCACCGTCGGGGGTGGGGAACAATCAGCCCCAGCATTTT CASSPPSGVGNNQPQHF
TRBJ1-6 TRBV5-4 - few TGTGCCAGCAGCCCCGCTAAAATCGCAGGGTCACCCCTCCACTTT CASSPAKIAGSPLHF
TRBJ1-1 TRBV2 - - TGTGCCAGCTTCGGGGTTAACACTGAAGCTTTCTTT CASFGVNTEAFF
TRBJ2-1 TRBV21-1 - once TGTGCCAGCAGCAAAGGGGTAGGAGGACTAGCGGGAAATAATGAGCAGTTCTTC CASSKGVGGLAGNNEQFF
TRBJ2-2 TRBV27 - - TGTGCCAGCAGTTTTGAGGGCCCCACCGGGGAGCTGTTTTTT CASSFEGPTGELFF
TRBJ2-3 TRBV6-5 - - TGTGCCAGCAGACCGATCACAGGGAGCACAGATACGCAGTATTTT CASRPITGSTDTQYF
TRBJ1-4 TRBV6-5 TRBD1 once TGTGCCAGCAGATATACCGGGACAGGGAGCGAAAAACTGTTTTTT CASRYTGTGSEKLFF
TRBJ2-7 TRBV28 TRBD1 - TGTGCCAGCAGTTTTGGGACAGGGGAAGACGAGCAGTACTTC CASSFGTGEDEQYF
TRBJ1-5 TRBV5-1 TRBD1 - TGCGCCAGCAGCTCAGGGGGAGGAAATCAGCCCCAGCATTTT CASSSGGGNQPQHF
TRBJ2-5 TRBV9 TRBD2 - TGTGCCAGCAGCGTAGACCCAGCGGGAGGGATCCAAGAGACCCAGTACTTC CASSVDPAGGIQETQYF
TRBJ2-7 TRBV19 - - TGTGCCACCTCGACACGCTGGGAGCAGTACTTC CATSTRWEQYF
TRBJ2-5 TRBV5-6 TRBD1 - TGTGCCAGCAGCTCACACTGGGGGACAGCTCAAGAGACCCAGTACTTC CASSSHWGTAQETQYF
TRBJ2-3 TRBV21-1 - - TGTGCCAGCAGCAAAGGAGGAGGGGGCACAGATACGCAGTATTTT CASSKGGGGTDTQYF
TRBJ2-4 TRBV27 TRBD2 - TGTGCCAGCAGTTTATCGAGGCGGGAGGGCCTAGAAAACATTCAGTACTTC CASSLSRREGLENIQYF
TRBJ2-5 TRBV11-2 - - TGTGCCAGCAGCTCCAGGGAGGCCCAGTACTTC CASSSREAQYF
TRBJ1-5 TRBV6-1 TRBD1 many TGTGCCAGCAGTGACCTAGACAGGGACGACCAGCCCCAGCATTTT CASSDLDRDDQPQHF
TRBJ2-2 TRBV13 TRBD1 - TGTGCCAGCAGCTTCCGACGGTCAGGGGGCATTAAGAACACCGGGGAGCTGTTTTTT CASSFRRSGGIKNTGELFF
TRBJ2-3 TRBV11-3 - once TGTGCCAGCAGCTTGAGCGGGTCCTACACAGATACGCAGTATTTT CASSLSGSYTDTQYF
TRBJ2-3 TRBV7-9 - - TGTGCCAGCAGCGGACAAGGCACAGATACGCAGTATTTT CASSGQGTDTQYF
TRBJ2-4 TRBV28 - - TGTGCCAGCAGCTCTGGTGGGCCAGCCAAAAACATTCAGTACTTC CASSSGGPAKNIQYF